Listed here are 18 T cell receptor beta chains from one sample, sequenced in a study of T-cell memory formation after mild COVID-19. TCRdb recomputed calls from the 5' RACE reads with MiXCR, one row per CDR3 protein. Here the sample spans approximately 300,000 distinct CDR3 sequences, 15% to 20% being singletons. Material for sequencing was PBMCs or a T cell subset sorted from them (not recorded which). Source of these receptors: a man in his late teens or twenties who had mild COVID-19 (a few samples of this study predate the infection). Cell type and time point are not known.

This chain connects TRBV4-2 to TRBJ1-6; 9 bases map to TRBD1. The CDR3 sequence is 16 residues long. The germline V gene has CDR1 LGHNA and CDR2 YNFKEQ. The ends lost 0 bases at V and 14 bases at J; junction bases unmatched: 11. CDR3 DNA sequence: TGTGCCAGCAGCCAAGATCTGGCGACAGGGGGTTTGGCCCTCCACTTT. Protein product: CASSQDLATGGLALHF.

This clonotype was seen just once. The rearrangement joins TRBV5-6 to TRBJ2-7; D uncertain. Germline CDR1 is SGHDT and CDR2 is YYEEEE. Between the trimmed V and J ends, which lost 3 bases and 0 bases, there was a span of 10 bases. This CDR3 spans 14 amino acids. The CDR3, as DNA: TGTGCCAGCAGCTGGACGGCCGACTCCTACGAGCAGTACTTC. Translation gives CASSWTADSYEQYF.

This chain joins TRBV6-6 and TRBJ1-1; TRBD1 is a possible D gene (5 bases). The germline gives CDR1 MNHNY, CDR2 SVGAGI (reference sequence). V was trimmed by 6 bases and J by 0 bases, leaving 11 bases between them. The CDR3 is made up of 14 amino acids. The CDR3 protein is CASSRQSMNTEAFF. The CDR3 DNA sequence: TGTGCCAGCAGCCGACAGTCCATGAACACTGAAGCTTTCTTT.

This clonotype was found a few times. The chain links TRBV12-3 or TRBV12-4 to TRBJ2-5; TRBD1 matches at 10 bases. Trimming took 5 bases from V and 10 from J; bases not matched to a gene: 4. The length of the CDR3 is 12 residues. CDR3: CASSLRTGGQYF. CDR3 DNA: TGTGCCAGCAGTCTCCGGACAGGGGGCCAGTACTTC.

V and J are TRBV4-3 and TRBJ2-2; 9 bases line up with TRBD2. There are 16 residues in the CDR3. CDR1 is LGHNA, CDR2 YSLEER, per germline. Trimming at V came to 0 bases and at J to 4 bases, leaving 3 bases not matched to a gene. The DNA for the CDR3 is TGCGCCAGCAGCCAAGATCGCGGGGGGGCCACCGGGGAGCTGTTTTTT. The encoded protein is CASSQDRGGATGELFF.

The table lists this clonotype with a few counts. The CDR3 DNA sequence: TGTGCCAGTACTAGTTCTTCCAACGAGCAGTACGTC. Translation: CASTSSSNEQYV. This chain uses TRBV2 with TRBJ2-7; TRBD2 is a possible D gene (5 bases). V lost 9 bases and J 5 bases, leaving 14 bases between the germline ends. This CDR3 contains 12 residues. Per the germline V gene, CDR1 is SNHLY and CDR2 is FYNNEI.

The chain combines TRBV12-3 or TRBV12-4 with TRBJ2-5, with D perhaps matching TRBD1 (5 bases). V gave up 3 bases and J gave up 1 base, with 24 bases separating them. The CDR3 extends over 19 amino acids. CDR3 DNA sequence: TGTGCCAGCAGTTTTGACACGGAAGTCCAGGGTCCTTTCCAAGAGACCCAGTACTTC. Protein product: CASSFDTEVQGPFQETQYF.

This rearrangement joins TRBV5-4 to TRBJ2-5; 9 bases align to TRBD1. The CDR3 sequence is 15 residues long. J was trimmed by 5 bases and V by 4 bases; bases with no gene match: 9. Germline CDR1 SGHNT, CDR2 YYREEE (reference sequence). The DNA of the CDR3 is TGTGCCAGCAGCAAGGGACAGGGTTATAGGGAGACCCAGTACTTC. Translating it yields CASSKGQGYRETQYF.

The chain has TRBV6-2 or TRBV6-3 and TRBJ2-1, with 10 positions matching TRBD2. The germline CDR1 and CDR2 sequences are MNHEY and SVGEGT. V dropped 5 bases and J dropped 0; count of bases not matched to a gene: 13. The length of the CDR3 is 19 residues. The CDR3 spells CASSHLAGASRSSYNEQFF. The CDR3 DNA follows: TGTGCCAGCAGTCACCTAGCGGGGGCCTCCCGGAGCTCCTACAATGAGCAGTTCTTC.

This clonotype occurred many times. The rearrangement uses TRBV4-3 and TRBJ2-1, with D perhaps matching TRBD1 (6 bases). This CDR3 contains 14 residues. V gave up 3 bases and J gave up 5 bases, with 11 bases separating them. CDR1 is LGHNA and CDR2 is YSLEER in the germline V gene. CDR3 loop: CASSQGAPNNEQFF. Here the CDR3 DNA reads TGCGCCAGCAGCCAGGGGGCGCCGAACAATGAGCAGTTCTTC.

This clonotype was detected only a few times. This chain uses TRBV7-8 with TRBJ2-1; a possible D gene is TRBD2 (7 bases). CDR3 length equals 13 residues. Trimming took 5 bases from V and 8 from J, leaving 13 bases between them. The germline gives CDR1 SGHVS, CDR2 FQNEAQ. The CDR3 DNA reads as TGTGCCAGCAGCCCCGGAGGGGGGGATGAGCAGTTCTTC. Its translation: CASSPGGGDEQFF.

The genes are TRBV11-3 and TRBJ1-1; the D gene is possibly TRBD1 (5 bases). The germline V gene has CDR1 SGHNT and CDR2 YENEEA. V was cut by 4 bases and J by 5 bases, with 11 bases left in between. The CDR3 loop spans 13 amino acids. CDR3 residues: CASSYSGLTEAFF. The DNA for the CDR3 is TGTGCCAGCAGCTATTCAGGGTTGACTGAAGCTTTCTTT.

Many counts were recorded for this clonotype. CDR3 loop: CSGGLAGADTQYF. CDR3 nucleotides: TGCAGTGGGGGACTAGCGGGGGCAGATACGCAGTATTTT. The genes are TRBV20-1 and TRBJ2-3; 14 bases align to TRBD2. CDR1 and CDR2 from the germline V gene are DFQATT and SNEGSKA (reference sequence). The CDR3 is 13 amino acids. V trimming: 7 bases; J trimming: 4 bases; junction bases outside the gene matches: 1.

The sample holds a few counts of this clonotype. This rearrangement joins TRBV12-3 or TRBV12-4 to TRBJ2-6; weak D call: TRBD2 (5 bases). V was cut by 7 bases and J by 0 bases, with 10 bases left in between. The CDR3 length is 15 residues. The CDR3 is CASTPAGSGANVLTF. CDR3 nucleotides: TGTGCCAGCACTCCCGCGGGCTCTGGGGCCAACGTCCTGACTTTC.

The V and J genes are TRBV24-1 and TRBJ2-2; TRBD1 is a possible D gene (6 bases). CDR3 length: 16 residues. The V end was cut by 5 bases, the J end by 1 base, with 13 bases between. Germline V gene lookup returns CDR1 KGHDR and CDR2 SFDVKD. CDR3 sequence reads: CATSGGGQRNTGELFF. Written as DNA, the CDR3 is TGTGCCACCAGTGGGGGCGGACAGAGGAACACCGGGGAGCTGTTTTTT.

The chain recombines TRBV20-1 with TRBJ2-5; perhaps TRBD1 as D (6 bases). Trimming shortened V by 7 bases and J by 1 base, and 13 bases separated the two germline ends. CDR1 is DFQATT, CDR2 SNEGSKA, per germline (reference sequence). The CDR3 loop spans 13 amino acids. CDR3 region: CSVSTGLQETQYF. CDR3 nucleotide sequence: TGCAGTGTCTCGACAGGACTCCAAGAGACCCAGTACTTC.

This chain links TRBV19 with TRBJ2-1, with 7 bases aligning to TRBD2. In germline, CDR1 is LNHDA, CDR2 SQIVND (reference sequence). The V gene end was trimmed by 6 bases and the J gene end by 8 bases; junction bases not matched to a gene: 13. The CDR3 is 15 residues long. The chain's CDR3 is CASRTPRGGEDEQFF. The CDR3 region has the DNA TGTGCCAGTAGAACCCCCCGGGGAGGGGAGGATGAGCAGTTCTTC.

The gene calls are TRBV7-6 and TRBJ1-4; 8 bases line up with TRBD1. The CDR3 contains 17 residues. J gave up 7 bases and V 4 bases, and 14 bases lay outside the gene matches. Germline-derived CDR1 and CDR2 are SGHVS and FNYEAQ. The CDR3 is CASSSTLYFRGPEKLFF. CDR3 bases: TGTGCCAGCAGCTCAACCCTATATTTCAGGGGGCCTGAAAAACTGTTTTTT. Full variable domain (outside the CDR3, taken from reference TRBV7-6 and TRBJ1-4): GAGVSQSPRYKVTKRGQDVALRCDPISGHVSLYWYRQALGQGPEFLTYFNYEAQQDKSGLPNDRFSAERPEGSISTLTIQRTEQRDSAMYRCASSSTLYFRGPEKLFFGSGTQLSVL.